These 21 T cell receptor beta chains originate from one sample sequenced in a study of identical twins. MiXCR, run by TCRdb on the 5' RACE reads, gives a single entry per CDR3 protein. The sample carries 1.5 million to 2 million distinct CDR3 sequences, about 32% recorded once. Source material: cord blood. The receptor source for this set is a newborn girl in good health.

The V call is TRBV2, the J call TRBJ2-3, with 8 bases identical to TRBD1. CDR1 and CDR2 from the germline V gene are SNHLY and FYNNEI. This CDR3 has 16 residues. Unmatched junction bases numbered 7, after V lost 4 bases and J lost 1 base. CDR3 region: CASSGEPGQGTDTQYF. As DNA, the CDR3 is TGTGCCAGCAGTGGCGAACCGGGACAGGGCACAGATACGCAGTATTTT.

This clonotype showed up just a few times. The chain joins TRBV4-1 to TRBJ2-1, with 14 bases identical to TRBD2. CDR1 MGHRA and CDR2 YSYEKL come from the germline V gene. CDR3 length equals 16 residues. V lost 5 bases, J lost 6 bases, and 6 bases stayed unmatched. The chain's CDR3 is CASSEGLAGGVNEQFF. The CDR3 nucleotides read TGCGCCAGCAGCGAAGGACTAGCGGGAGGAGTCAATGAGCAGTTCTTC.

The rearrangement uses TRBV18 and TRBJ2-1; no clear D gene. The CDR3 is 16 residues long. V gave up 3 bases and J gave up 9 bases, with 21 bases separating them. In germline, CDR1 is KGHSH, CDR2 LQKENI. The CDR3: CASSPRDGPQWGEQFF. In nucleotides, the CDR3 is TGTGCCAGCTCACCCAGAGACGGCCCCCAATGGGGTGAGCAGTTCTTC.

This clonotype occurred a few times. V and J are TRBV5-1 and TRBJ2-3; TRBD2 matches 8 bases. This CDR3 has 16 residues. Germline V gene lookup returns CDR1 SGHRS and CDR2 YFSETQ. With V trimmed by 1 base and J by 2 bases, 6 bases remained unmatched. Written as DNA, the CDR3 is TGCGCCAGCAGCTTGTCGAGCGGGGGCCCCACAGATACGCAGTATTTT. Translated: CASSLSSGGPTDTQYF.

The sample holds a few counts of this clonotype. The chain employs TRBV14 and TRBJ1-2; TRBD1 aligns across 7 bases. The V and J ends lost 0 bases and 5 bases, in that order; junction bases with no gene match: 9. Looked up from germline, CDR1 is SGHDN and CDR2 is FVKESK. The CDR3 runs to 16 residues. CDR3 residues: CASSQEAPTGEYGYTF. The CDR3 DNA sequence: TGTGCCAGCAGCCAAGAGGCCCCAACAGGGGAATATGGCTACACCTTC.

This clonotype was counted only a few times. The V gene is TRBV5-1, the J gene TRBJ2-7; D unresolved. This CDR3 spans 13 amino acids. Germline loops: CDR1 SGHRS, CDR2 YFSETQ. The germline V and J ends were trimmed by 0 bases and 3 bases, with 7 bases remaining between them. This CDR3 reads CASSLDPRYEQYF. CDR3 nucleotides: TGCGCCAGCAGCTTGGATCCTCGCTACGAGCAGTACTTC.

The chain uses TRBV5-1 and TRBJ2-7, with D uncertain. The CDR3 is 17 amino acids. Germline V gene sequence: CDR1 SGHRS, CDR2 YFSETQ. Trimming left V 2 bases short and J 0 bases short, with 18 bases between. CDR3 loop: CASSFGPPITASYEQYF. The CDR3 nucleotides are TGCGCCAGCAGCTTCGGACCACCCATCACTGCCTCCTACGAGCAGTACTTC.

This chain links TRBV27 with TRBJ2-2; 7 bases map to TRBD2. After removal of 6 bases from V and 6 bases from J, the junction contained 13 bases not matched to a gene. Germline V gene sequence: CDR1 MNHEY, CDR2 SMNVEV (reference sequence). This CDR3 has 16 residues. DNA for the CDR3: TGTGCCAGCAGCCGAGCCGGGACTACTAGGGCCGGGGAGCTGTTTTTT. Translation: CASSRAGTTRAGELFF.

CDR3 region: CASSTWPDVSPLHF. In DNA form, the CDR3 reads TGTGCCAGCAGCACTTGGCCCGACGTTTCACCCCTCCACTTT. The V and J genes are TRBV7-6 and TRBJ1-6; D gene unclear. CDR1 is SGHVS and CDR2 is FNYEAQ in the germline V gene. This CDR3 has 14 residues. V was cut by 5 bases and J by 9 bases, with 14 bases left in between.

The chain combines TRBV19 with TRBJ2-1; the D is unclear. The J call may not be correct, given that the DNA end is closer to TRBJ2-7. The CDR3 sequence is 14 residues long. Per germline, CDR1 LNHDA and CDR2 SQIVND (reference sequence). CDR3: CASSISLGHYEQYF. The CDR3 nucleotides read TGTGCCAGTAGTATTTCCTTGGGCCATTACGAGCAGTACTTC.

The sample holds many counts of this clonotype. V gene TRBV7-2 combines with J gene TRBJ2-3; TRBD2 matches 9 bases. The germline V gene has CDR1 SGHTA and CDR2 FQGNSA. The CDR3 is made up of 16 amino acids. The V segment lost 6 bases and the J segment 2 bases; nucleotides outside the gene matches: 9. Written as DNA, the CDR3 is TGTGCCAGCAGTTTCACTAGCGGGTCCTCCACAGATACGCAGTATTTT. As protein: CASSFTSGSSTDTQYF.

The V and J genes are TRBV20-1 and TRBJ2-3; 9 bases line up with TRBD2. This CDR3 has 17 residues. CDR1 is DFQATT and CDR2 is SNEGSKA in the germline V gene (reference sequence). Trimming at V came to 2 bases and at J to 3 bases, leaving 12 bases not matched to a gene. The CDR3 DNA reads as TGCAGTGCTAGAAACCCGGAGCTAGCGGGGCCGACAGATACGCAGTATTTT. This gives the protein CSARNPELAGPTDTQYF.

V gene TRBV20-1 combines with J gene TRBJ1-5; 7 bases fit TRBD1. Germline CDR1 and CDR2: DFQATT and SNEGSKA (reference sequence). Trimming removed 4 bases from V and 2 bases from J; junction bases left unmatched: 8. There are 15 residues in the CDR3. Written as DNA, the CDR3 is TGCAGTGCTACCTACAGGGGAGGTGGCAATCAGCCCCAGCATTTT. It specifies CSATYRGGGNQPQHF.

This chain uses TRBV3-1 with TRBJ2-5, with a possible D match to TRBD2 (7 bases). The DNA end is a closer match to TRBJ2-7, so the J assignment may be wrong. Germline V gene data show CDR1 as LGHDT and CDR2 as YNNKEL (reference sequence). This CDR3 contains 17 residues. CDR3 loop: CASSLRGRGPKVNEQYF. The CDR3 bases are TGTGCCAGCAGCCTAAGGGGGAGGGGCCCGAAGGTGAACGAGCAGTACTTC.

This clonotype was seen a single time. The V call is TRBV11-2, the J call TRBJ2-7; 8 bases fit TRBD2. This CDR3 spans 16 amino acids. Trimming removed 4 bases from V and 2 bases from J; junction bases left unmatched: 10. From germline, CDR1 is SGHAT and CDR2 FQNNGV. The CDR3, as DNA: TGTGCCAGCAGCTCCTTGCGGGCGGGGGGACCCTACGAGCAGTACTTC. As protein: CASSSLRAGGPYEQYF.

There are a few counts of this clonotype. This sequence joins TRBV7-2 and TRBJ2-3; 11 positions agree with TRBD2. V shed 0 bases, J shed 7 bases, and the junction held 6 bases outside the gene matches. The germline CDR1 and CDR2 sequences are SGHTA and FQGNSA. CDR3 length: 16 residues. The CDR3 reads CASSLATSGTGYTQYF. CDR3 DNA: TGTGCCAGCAGCTTAGCGACTAGCGGGACGGGCTATACGCAGTATTTT.

V usage is TRBV29-1 and J usage is TRBJ1-1; tentative D call: TRBD1 (6 bases). Trimming stripped 4 bases from V and 4 bases from J, with 16 bases between. CDR3 length equals 14 residues. Germline V gene data show CDR1 as SQVTM and CDR2 as ANQGSEA. CDR3 amino acids: CSVGANGGSTEAFF. CDR3 nucleotide sequence: TGCAGCGTTGGGGCTAACGGGGGCTCCACTGAAGCTTTCTTT.

This clonotype was observed a handful of times. This chain uses TRBV3-1 with TRBJ2-1; TRBD2 aligns across 14 bases. Germline V CDR1 and CDR2: LGHDT, YNNKEL (reference sequence). The CDR3 is 18 amino acids. V shed 0 bases, J shed 4 bases, and the junction held 5 bases outside the gene matches. CDR3: CASSQEGLAGVHYNEQFF. In DNA form, the CDR3 reads TGTGCCAGCAGCCAAGAGGGACTAGCGGGGGTTCATTACAATGAGCAGTTCTTC.

A few counts support this clonotype. This chain joins TRBV6-5 and TRBJ1-2; unclear D gene. Between the trimmed V and J ends, which lost 0 bases and 0 bases, there was a span of 8 bases. The germline gives CDR1 MNHEY, CDR2 SVGAGI. The length of the CDR3 is 15 residues. The chain's CDR3 is CASSYSNSPNYGYTF. The DNA for the CDR3 is TGTGCCAGCAGTTACTCGAACAGCCCTAACTATGGCTACACCTTC.

This clonotype showed up many times. The rearrangement uses TRBV7-2 and TRBJ2-7, with TRBD1 matching 7 bases. The CDR3 covers 14 residues. Per the germline V gene, CDR1 is SGHTA and CDR2 is FQGNSA. The V gene end was trimmed by 4 bases and the J gene end by 2 bases; junction bases not matched to a gene: 5. Here the CDR3 DNA reads TGTGCCAGCAGCTCCTCAGGGGGACCCTACGAGCAGTACTTC. Amino acid sequence: CASSSSGGPYEQYF.

The chain carries TRBV3-1 and TRBJ2-1; possible D gene TRBD2, 6 bases. There are 16 residues in the CDR3. Trimming removed 0 bases at V and 4 bases at J, with 13 bases between. Germline V gene data show CDR1 as LGHDT and CDR2 as YNNKEL (reference sequence). CDR3 in amino acids: CASSQERLVGYNEQFF. CDR3 nucleotide sequence: TGTGCCAGCAGCCAAGAACGACTAGTGGGGTACAATGAGCAGTTCTTC.